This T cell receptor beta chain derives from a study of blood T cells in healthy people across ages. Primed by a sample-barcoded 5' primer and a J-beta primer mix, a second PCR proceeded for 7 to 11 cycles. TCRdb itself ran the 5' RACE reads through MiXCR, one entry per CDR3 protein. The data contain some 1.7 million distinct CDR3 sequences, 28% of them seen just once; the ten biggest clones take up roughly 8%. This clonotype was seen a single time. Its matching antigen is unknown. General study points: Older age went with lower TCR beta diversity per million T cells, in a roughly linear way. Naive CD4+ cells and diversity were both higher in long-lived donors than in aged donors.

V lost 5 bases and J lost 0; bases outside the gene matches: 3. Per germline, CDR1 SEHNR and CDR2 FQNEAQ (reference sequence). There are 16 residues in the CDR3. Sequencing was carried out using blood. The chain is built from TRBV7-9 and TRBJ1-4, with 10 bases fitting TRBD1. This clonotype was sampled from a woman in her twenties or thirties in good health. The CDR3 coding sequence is TGTGCCAGCAGCACAGGACAGGGGGCAACTAATGAAAAACTGTTTTTT. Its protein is CASSTGQGATNEKLFF.